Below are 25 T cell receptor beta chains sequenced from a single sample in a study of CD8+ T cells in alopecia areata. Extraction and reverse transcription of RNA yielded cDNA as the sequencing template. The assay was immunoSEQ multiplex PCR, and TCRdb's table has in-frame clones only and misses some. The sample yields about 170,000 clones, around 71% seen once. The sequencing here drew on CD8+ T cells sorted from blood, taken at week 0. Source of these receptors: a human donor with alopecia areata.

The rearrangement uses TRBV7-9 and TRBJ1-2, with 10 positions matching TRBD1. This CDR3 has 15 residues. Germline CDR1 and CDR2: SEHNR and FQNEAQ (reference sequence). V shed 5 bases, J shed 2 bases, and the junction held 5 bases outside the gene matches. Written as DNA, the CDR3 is TGTGCCAGCAGCCTACAGGGACAGGGGAACTATGGCTACACCTTC. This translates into CASSLQGQGNYGYTF.

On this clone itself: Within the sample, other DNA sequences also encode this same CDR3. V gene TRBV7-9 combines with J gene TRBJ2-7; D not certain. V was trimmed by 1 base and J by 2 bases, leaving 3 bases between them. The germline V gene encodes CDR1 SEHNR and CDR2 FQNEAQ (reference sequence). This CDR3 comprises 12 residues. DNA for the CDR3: TGTGCCAGCAGCTTAGGAACCTACGAGCAGTACTTC. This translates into CASSLGTYEQYF.

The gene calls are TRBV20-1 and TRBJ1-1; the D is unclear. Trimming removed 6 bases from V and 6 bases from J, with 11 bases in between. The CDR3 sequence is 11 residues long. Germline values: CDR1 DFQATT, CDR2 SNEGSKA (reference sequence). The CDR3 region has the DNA TGCAGTGCGCCTCTACGGGCTGAAGCTTTCTTT. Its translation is CSAPLRAEAFF.

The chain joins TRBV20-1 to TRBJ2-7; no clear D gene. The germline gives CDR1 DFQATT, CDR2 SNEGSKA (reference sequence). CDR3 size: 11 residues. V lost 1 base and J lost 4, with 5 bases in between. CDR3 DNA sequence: TGCAGTGCTAGAGTGTCGTACGAGCAGTACTTC. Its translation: CSARVSYEQYF.

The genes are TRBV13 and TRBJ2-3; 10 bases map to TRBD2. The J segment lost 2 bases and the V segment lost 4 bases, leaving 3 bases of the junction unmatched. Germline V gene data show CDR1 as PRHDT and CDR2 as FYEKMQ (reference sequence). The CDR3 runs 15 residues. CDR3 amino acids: CASSSLAGDTDTQYF. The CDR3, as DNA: TGTGCCAGCAGCTCCCTAGCGGGGGACACAGATACGCAGTATTTT.

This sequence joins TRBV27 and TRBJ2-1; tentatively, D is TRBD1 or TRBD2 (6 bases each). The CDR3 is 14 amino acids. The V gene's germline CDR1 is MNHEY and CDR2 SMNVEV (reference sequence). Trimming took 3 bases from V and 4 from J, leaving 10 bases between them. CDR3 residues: CASSFGGPYNEQFF. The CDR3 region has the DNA TGTGCCAGCAGTTTCGGGGGCCCGTACAATGAGCAGTTCTTC.

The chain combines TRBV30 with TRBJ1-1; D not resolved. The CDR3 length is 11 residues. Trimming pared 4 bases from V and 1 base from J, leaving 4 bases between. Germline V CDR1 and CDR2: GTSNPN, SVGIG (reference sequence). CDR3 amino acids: CAWTRNTEAFF. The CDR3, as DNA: TGTGCCTGGACCAGGAACACTGAAGCTTTCTTT.

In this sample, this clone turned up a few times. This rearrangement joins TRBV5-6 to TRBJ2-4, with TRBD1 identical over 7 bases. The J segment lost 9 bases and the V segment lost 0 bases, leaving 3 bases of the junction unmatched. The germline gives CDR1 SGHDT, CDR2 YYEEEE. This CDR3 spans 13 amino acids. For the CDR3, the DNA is TGTGCCAGCAGCTTGGGGACAGGCTCCATTCAGTACTTC. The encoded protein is CASSLGTGSIQYF.

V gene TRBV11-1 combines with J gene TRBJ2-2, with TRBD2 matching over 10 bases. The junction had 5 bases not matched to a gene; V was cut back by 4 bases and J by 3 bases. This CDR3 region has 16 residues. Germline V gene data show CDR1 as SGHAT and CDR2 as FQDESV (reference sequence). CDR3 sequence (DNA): TGTGCCAGCAGCTCGTGGACTAGCGGTTACACCGGGGAGCTGTTTTTT. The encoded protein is CASSSWTSGYTGELFF.

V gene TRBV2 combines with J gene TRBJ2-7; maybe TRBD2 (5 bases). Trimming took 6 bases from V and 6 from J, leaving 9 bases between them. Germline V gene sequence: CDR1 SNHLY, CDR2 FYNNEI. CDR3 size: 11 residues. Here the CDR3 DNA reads TGTGCCAGCAGCCCCCGGGGCGAGCAGTACTTC. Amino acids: CASSPRGEQYF.

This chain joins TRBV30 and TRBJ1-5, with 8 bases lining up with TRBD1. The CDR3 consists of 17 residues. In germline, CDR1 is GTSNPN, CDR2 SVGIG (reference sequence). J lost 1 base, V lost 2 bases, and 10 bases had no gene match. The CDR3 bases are TGTGCCTGGAGTACTGACAGGGGTGGAACCAGCAATCAGCCCCAGCATTTT. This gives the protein CAWSTDRGGTSNQPQHF.

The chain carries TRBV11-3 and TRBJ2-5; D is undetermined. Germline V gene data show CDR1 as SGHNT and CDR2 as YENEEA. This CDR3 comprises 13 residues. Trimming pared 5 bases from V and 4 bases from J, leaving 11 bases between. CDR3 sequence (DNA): TGTGCCAGCAGCCTCGGATGGGGAGAGACCCAGTACTTC. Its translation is CASSLGWGETQYF.

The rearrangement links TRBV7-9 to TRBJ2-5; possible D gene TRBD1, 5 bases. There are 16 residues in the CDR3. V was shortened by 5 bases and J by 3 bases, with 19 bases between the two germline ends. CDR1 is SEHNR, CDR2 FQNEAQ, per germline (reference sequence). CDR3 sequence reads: CASSTRQGSLEETQYF. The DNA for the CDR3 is TGTGCCAGCAGCACCCGCCAGGGTTCGTTGGAAGAGACCCAGTACTTC.

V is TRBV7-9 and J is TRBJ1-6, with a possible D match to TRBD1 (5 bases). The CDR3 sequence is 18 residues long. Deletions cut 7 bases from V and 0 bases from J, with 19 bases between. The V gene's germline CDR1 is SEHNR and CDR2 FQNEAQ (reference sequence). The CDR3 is CASTRDSALSSYNSPLHF. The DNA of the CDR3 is TGTGCCAGCACCCGGGACTCAGCGCTCAGCTCCTATAATTCACCCCTCCACTTT.

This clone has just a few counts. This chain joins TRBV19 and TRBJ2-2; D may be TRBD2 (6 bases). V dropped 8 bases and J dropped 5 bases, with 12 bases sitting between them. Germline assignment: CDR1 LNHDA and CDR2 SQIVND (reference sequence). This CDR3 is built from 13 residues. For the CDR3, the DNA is TGTGCCAGTGGAGGGAGGATGACCGGGGAGCTGTTTTTT. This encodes CASGGRMTGELFF. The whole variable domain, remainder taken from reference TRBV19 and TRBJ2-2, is DGGITQSPKYLFRKEGQNVTLSCEQNLNHDAMYWYRQDPGQGLRLIYYSQIVNDFQKGDIAEGYSVSREKKESFPLTVTSAQKNPTAFYLCASGGRMTGELFFGEGSRLTVL.

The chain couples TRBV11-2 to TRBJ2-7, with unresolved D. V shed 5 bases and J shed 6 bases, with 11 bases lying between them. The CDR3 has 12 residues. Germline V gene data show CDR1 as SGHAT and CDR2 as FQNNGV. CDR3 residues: CASSLGIPEQYF. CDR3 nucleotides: TGTGCCAGCAGCCTGGGGATTCCCGAGCAGTACTTC.

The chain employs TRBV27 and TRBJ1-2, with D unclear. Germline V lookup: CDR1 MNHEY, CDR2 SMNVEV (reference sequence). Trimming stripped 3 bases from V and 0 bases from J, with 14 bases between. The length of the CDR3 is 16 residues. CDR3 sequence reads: CASSFYSGVANYGYTF. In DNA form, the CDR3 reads TGTGCCAGCAGTTTCTATTCAGGAGTCGCTAACTATGGCTACACCTTC.

CDR3 amino acids: CAWSVLRHRQETQYF. The CDR3 DNA reads TGTGCCTGGAGTGTACTCCGACACCGCCAAGAGACCCAGTACTTC. This chain joins TRBV30 and TRBJ2-5, with unresolved D. V dropped 0 bases and J dropped 1 base, with 12 bases sitting between them. The CDR3 contains 15 residues. Germline CDR1 reads GTSNPN; CDR2 reads SVGIG (reference sequence).

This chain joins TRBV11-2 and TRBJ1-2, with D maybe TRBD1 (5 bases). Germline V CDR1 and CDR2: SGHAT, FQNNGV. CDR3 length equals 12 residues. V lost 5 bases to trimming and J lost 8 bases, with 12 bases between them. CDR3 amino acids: CASSPGRVGYTF. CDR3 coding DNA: TGTGCCAGCAGCCCAGGGCGGGTCGGCTACACCTTC.

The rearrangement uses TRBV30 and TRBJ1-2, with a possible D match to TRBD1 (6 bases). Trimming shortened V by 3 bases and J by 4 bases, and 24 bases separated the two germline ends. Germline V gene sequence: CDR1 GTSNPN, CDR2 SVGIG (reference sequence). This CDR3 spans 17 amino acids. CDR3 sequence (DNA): TGTGCCTGGAGGCATCCCCCGCCCTCCGGGACAACCTATGGCTACACCTTC. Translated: CAWRHPPPSGTTYGYTF. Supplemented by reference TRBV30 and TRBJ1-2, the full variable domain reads SQTIHQWPATLVQPVGSPLSLECTVEGTSNPNLYWYRQAAGRGLQLLFYSVGIGQISSEVPQNLSASRPQDRQFILSSKKLLLSDSGFYLCAWRHPPPSGTTYGYTFGSGTRLTVV.

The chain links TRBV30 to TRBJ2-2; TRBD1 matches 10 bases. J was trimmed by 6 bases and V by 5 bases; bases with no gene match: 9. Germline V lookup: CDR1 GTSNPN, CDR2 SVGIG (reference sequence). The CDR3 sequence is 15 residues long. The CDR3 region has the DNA TGTGCCTGGGCGGCCGGGACAGGGGTTTCCGGGGAGCTGTTTTTT. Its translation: CAWAAGTGVSGELFF.

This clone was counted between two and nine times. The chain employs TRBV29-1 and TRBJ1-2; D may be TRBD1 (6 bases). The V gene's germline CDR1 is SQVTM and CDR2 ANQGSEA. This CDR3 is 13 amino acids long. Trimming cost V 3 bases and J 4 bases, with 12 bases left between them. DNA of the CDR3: TGCAGCGTTGATTGGGGGCCTAGCTATGGCTACACCTTC. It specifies CSVDWGPSYGYTF.

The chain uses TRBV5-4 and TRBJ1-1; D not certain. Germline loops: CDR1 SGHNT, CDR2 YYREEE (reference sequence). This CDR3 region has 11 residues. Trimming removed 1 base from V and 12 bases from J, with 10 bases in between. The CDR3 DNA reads TGTGCCAGCAGCTTGACCCGACGGACTTTCTTT. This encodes CASSLTRRTFF.

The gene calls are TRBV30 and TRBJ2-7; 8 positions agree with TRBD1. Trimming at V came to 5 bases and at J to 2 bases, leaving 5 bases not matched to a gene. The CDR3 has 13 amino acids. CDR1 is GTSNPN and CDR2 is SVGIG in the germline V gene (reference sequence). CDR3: CAWDGTGPYEQYF. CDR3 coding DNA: TGTGCCTGGGACGGGACAGGTCCCTACGAGCAGTACTTC. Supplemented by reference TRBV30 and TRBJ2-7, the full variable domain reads SQTIHQWPATLVQPVGSPLSLECTVEGTSNPNLYWYRQAAGRGLQLLFYSVGIGQISSEVPQNLSASRPQDRQFILSSKKLLLSDSGFYLCAWDGTGPYEQYFGPGTRLTVT.

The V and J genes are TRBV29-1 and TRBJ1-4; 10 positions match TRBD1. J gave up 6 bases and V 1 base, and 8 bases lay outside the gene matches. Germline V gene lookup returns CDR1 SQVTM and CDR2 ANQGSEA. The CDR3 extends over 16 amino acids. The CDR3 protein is CSVEGRQGAQYEKLFF. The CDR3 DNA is TGCAGCGTTGAAGGACGACAGGGGGCTCAATATGAAAAACTGTTTTTT.